This is a list of T cell receptor beta chains from one sample in a study of cytomegalovirus exposure and HLA in healthy donors. Assay used: immunoSEQ multiplex PCR; TCRdb lists only in-frame clones, some missing. Of around 100,000 clones in the sample, about 85% are singletons; the top ten hold approximately 22%. Input material: PBMCs. These receptors came from a man between 18 and 35 years old in good health and CMV-seropositive. The CDR3 runs from the conserved cysteine through the conserved F or W. The order of the fields is D gene, V gene, J gene, clone size, CDR3 protein, CDR3 DNA. A D gene is named only where the DNA matches it firmly. Clone size is given for some rows only: seen once, a few or many times, or a class if the clone is expanded.

TRBD1	TRBV7-3	TRBJ2-5	.	CASSLQGAGETQYF	TGTGCCAGCAGCTTACAGGGGGCTGGGGAGACCCAGTACTTC
TRBD2	TRBV10-2	TRBJ2-3	.	CASRPGLGVSDTQYF	TGCGCCAGCAGGCCGGGACTAGGTGTCTCCGATACGCAGTATTTT
.	TRBV9	TRBJ2-5	.	CASSVVGGQETQYF	TGTGCCAGCAGCGTAGTGGGGGGACAAGAGACCCAGTACTTC
TRBD2	TRBV27	TRBJ2-1	.	CASSFYFSTSGINSYNEQFF	TGTGCCAGCAGTTTTTATTTCTCGACTAGCGGGATTAACTCCTACAATGAGCAGTTCTTC
.	TRBV5-1	TRBJ1-1	.	CASSLGDTRSGAFF	TGCGCCAGCAGCTTGGGGGACACACGAAGTGGAGCTTTCTTT
.	TRBV18	TRBJ2-1	once	CASSLTRSSYNEQFF	TGTGCCAGCTCACTGACTAGAAGCTCCTACAATGAGCAGTTCTTC
TRBD2	TRBV7-3	TRBJ2-6	.	CASSLRSSGFSGANVLTF	TGTGCCAGCAGCTTAAGGTCTAGCGGGTTCTCTGGGGCCAACGTCCTGACTTTC
TRBD1	TRBV6-5	TRBJ2-5	.	CASTRTGGQGETQYF	TGTGCCAGCACCAGGACAGGGGGCCAGGGAGAGACCCAGTACTTC
.	TRBV6-6	TRBJ2-7	.	CASSYSSGSYEQYF	TGTGCCAGCAGTTACTCGAGTGGGAGCTACGAGCAGTACTTC
TRBD1	TRBV18	TRBJ1-2	.	CASSPPGQGASENGYTF	TGTGCCAGCTCACCGCCCGGACAGGGGGCTTCAGAAAATGGCTACACCTTC
.	TRBV2	TRBJ1-1	.	CASRTQGNTEAFF	TGTGCCAGCAGAACTCAGGGGAACACTGAAGCTTTCTTT
.	TRBV2	TRBJ2-1	.	CASSERERGLGEQFF	TGTGCCAGCAGTGAAAGAGAAAGGGGGTTGGGAGAGCAGTTCTTC
TRBD2	TRBV7-9	TRBJ2-3	.	CASSLIGLAGTDTQYF	TGTGCCAGCAGCTTAATTGGACTAGCGGGCACAGATACGCAGTATTTT
TRBD2	TRBV7-9	TRBJ2-1	.	CASSFRTSGLYNEQFF	TGTGCCAGCAGCTTTAGGACTAGCGGGTTGTACAATGAGCAGTTCTTC
.	TRBV21-1	TRBJ2-1	.	CASSKREDRRGRTSEQFF	TGTGCCAGCAGCAAAAGGGAGGACAGGCGCGGACGTACAAGTGAGCAGTTCTTC
TRBD1	TRBV19	TRBJ2-6	.	CASSILTGKSDGANVLTF	TGTGCCAGTAGTATCTTGACAGGGAAGAGTGATGGGGCCAACGTCCTGACTTTC
.	TRBV11-2	TRBJ1-1	.	CASSLSSTEAFF	TGTGCCAGCAGCTTATCCAGCACTGAAGCTTTCTTT
TRBD1	TRBV2	TRBJ1-4	.	CASSEGAGANEKLFF	TGTGCCAGCAGCGAGGGGGCGGGTGCTAATGAAAAACTGTTTTTT
.	TRBV28	TRBJ1-3	once	CACHKTGWFSGNTIYF	TGTGCCTGCCACAAGACAGGCTGGTTCTCTGGAAACACCATATATTTT
TRBD1	TRBV2	TRBJ1-5	once	CASSEFRDRGDQPQHF	TGTGCCAGCAGTGAGTTTCGAGACAGGGGGGACCAGCCCCAGCATTTT
TRBD1	TRBV28	TRBJ1-2	.	CASRVQGAGYTF	TGTGCCAGCAGGGTCCAGGGGGCTGGCTACACCTTC
TRBD1	TRBV11-3	TRBJ2-3	.	CASSPDRDTDTQYF	TGTGCCAGCAGCCCGGACAGGGACACAGATACGCAGTATTTT
.	TRBV15	TRBJ2-6	.	CATSIRGSGANVLTF	TGTGCCACCAGCATCAGAGGCTCTGGGGCCAACGTCCTGACTTTC
.	TRBV10-2	TRBJ1-4	once	CASSEAGSREKLFF	TGCGCCAGCAGTGAGGCGGGGTCCCGGGAAAAACTGTTTTTT
TRBD2	TRBV4-2	TRBJ2-2	.	CASSQELAGYNTGELFF	TGTGCCAGCAGCCAGGAACTAGCGGGTTATAACACCGGGGAGCTGTTTTTT
TRBD1	TRBV2	TRBJ2-3	.	CASTPTGGTDTQYF	TGTGCCAGCACCCCGACAGGGGGCACAGATACGCAGTATTTT
TRBD2	TRBV4-1	TRBJ2-5	.	CASSQERRGSGRQETQYF	TGCGCCAGCAGCCAAGAGAGGCGGGGTAGCGGGAGACAAGAGACCCAGTACTTC
TRBD1	TRBV11-2	TRBJ2-5	.	CASSFGQGGQETQYF	TGTGCCAGCAGCTTTGGACAGGGCGGCCAAGAGACCCAGTACTTC
TRBD2	TRBV28	TRBJ2-1	.	CASSSPGSGSSYNEQFF	TGTGCCAGCAGTTCCCCGGGTAGCGGGAGCTCCTACAATGAGCAGTTCTTC
.	TRBV9	TRBJ2-5	.	CASSAPPGRAQETQYF	TGTGCCAGCAGCGCCCCCCCCGGCAGGGCCCAAGAGACCCAGTACTTC
.	TRBV18	TRBJ1-2	.	CASSPVQVVAGDYGYTF	TGTGCCAGCTCACCCGTTCAAGTGGTAGCAGGGGACTATGGCTACACCTTC
TRBD2	TRBV27	TRBJ2-1	once	CASRFSGFSSYNEQFF	TGTGCCAGCAGATTTAGCGGGTTCAGCTCCTACAATGAGCAGTTCTTC
TRBD2	TRBV15	TRBJ2-1	.	CATRRGGRVWDEQFF	TGTGCCACCCGGAGGGGCGGGAGGGTGTGGGATGAGCAGTTCTTC
.	TRBV19	TRBJ1-4	.	CASSIGDRTFGEKLFF	TGTGCCAGTAGTATCGGAGACCGGACATTCGGCGAAAAACTGTTTTTT
.	TRBV6-5	TRBJ1-1	.	CASGAGGTNTEAFF	TGTGCCAGCGGGGCCGGCGGGACGAACACTGAAGCTTTCTTT
.	TRBV5-1	TRBJ2-5	.	CASSSDRQTQYF	TGCGCCAGCAGCTCTGACAGACAGACCCAGTACTTC
.	TRBV6-6	TRBJ1-1	.	CASSARENTEAFF	TGTGCCAGCAGCGCCAGGGAAAACACTGAAGCTTTCTTT
.	TRBV7-3	TRBJ2-2	once	CASSLNPSTGELFF	TGTGCCAGCAGCTTAAACCCGAGCACCGGGGAGCTGTTTTTT
.	TRBV25-1	TRBJ1-5	once	CASKEVPHYSNQPQHF	TGTGCCAGCAAGGAGGTCCCTCATTATAGCAATCAGCCCCAGCATTTT
TRBD2	TRBV7-2	TRBJ2-7	.	CASSLRGGMGGSYEQYF	TGTGCCAGCAGCTTAAGGGGAGGGATGGGGGGATCCTACGAGCAGTACTTC
.	TRBV9	TRBJ2-3	.	CASSVVDSGPLDTQYF	TGTGCCAGCAGCGTAGTGGATAGCGGACCCTTAGATACGCAGTATTTT
.	TRBV28	TRBJ2-1	.	CASSSNEQFF	TGTGCCAGCAGCAGTAATGAGCAGTTCTTC
TRBD1	TRBV29-1	TRBJ2-1	once	CSVVPTGFSKNEQFF	TGCAGCGTTGTCCCGACAGGGTTTTCGAAGAATGAGCAGTTCTTC
TRBD2	TRBV11-2	TRBJ2-7	.	CASSLTSGSSYEQYF	TGTGCCAGCAGCCTGACTAGCGGGAGCTCCTACGAGCAGTACTTC
.	TRBV19	TRBJ1-1	.	CASILTGGTEAFF	TGTGCCAGTATCCTGACTGGGGGGACTGAAGCTTTCTTT
.	TRBV5-1	TRBJ2-1	.	CASSFNPPVRGASSYNEQFF	TGCGCCAGCAGCTTTAACCCGCCGGTGAGAGGTGCGAGCTCCTACAATGAGCAGTTCTTC
.	TRBV6-5	TRBJ2-7	once	CASSYGSPTYEQYF	TGTGCCAGCAGTTATGGTTCTCCTACTTACGAGCAGTACTTC
.	TRBV28	TRBJ1-5	once	CASSFRGAEDNQPQHF	TGTGCCAGCAGTTTTCGGGGGGCGGAGGACAATCAGCCCCAGCATTTT
TRBD1	TRBV25-1	TRBJ1-1	.	CASSTQGAGYTEAFF	TGTGCCAGCAGTACCCAGGGGGCAGGGTACACTGAAGCTTTCTTT
.	TRBV29-1	TRBJ1-3	.	CSVPKGDTIYF	TGCAGCGTGCCCAAAGGGGACACCATATATTTT
.	TRBV11-2	TRBJ2-1	.	CASSPPYNEQFF	TGTGCCAGCAGCCCTCCTTACAATGAGCAGTTCTTC
TRBD1	TRBV6-5	TRBJ2-7	few	CASSTTGREQYF	TGTGCCAGCAGTACGACAGGGCGCGAGCAGTACTTC
TRBD1	TRBV2	TRBJ2-2	.	CASSENMGQANTGELFF	TGTGCCAGCAGTGAAAACATGGGACAGGCCAACACCGGGGAGCTGTTTTTT
.	TRBV27	TRBJ1-4	.	CASSNGPSGKKLFF	TGTGCCAGCAGTAACGGGCCCAGCGGCAAAAAACTGTTTTTT
.	TRBV2	TRBJ1-5	.	CASSAGRSNQPQHF	TGTGCCAGCAGCGCAGGTAGGAGCAATCAGCCCCAGCATTTT
TRBD1	TRBV28	TRBJ1-5	.	CASSFLTGHNQPQHF	TGTGCCAGCAGTTTTCTGACAGGGCACAATCAGCCCCAGCATTTT
TRBD1	TRBV19	TRBJ2-7	.	CASSTPGTAPYEQYF	TGTGCCAGTAGTACCCCCGGGACAGCCCCCTACGAGCAGTACTTC
TRBD1	TRBV5-1	TRBJ2-6	.	CASSLTGTGNSGANVLTF	TGCGCCAGCAGCTTAACCGGGACAGGGAACTCTGGGGCCAACGTCCTGACTTTC
TRBD1	TRBV9	TRBJ2-1	.	CASSETGAATLRNEQFF	TGTGCCAGCAGCGAGACAGGGGCAGCTACACTTCGAAATGAGCAGTTCTTC